Each of the 5 T cell receptor beta chains below was sequenced from the same sample in a study of T cell repertoires in cytomegalovirus infection. These receptors have no known antigen. Via MiXCR, TCRdb re-called the reads, giving one row per CDR3 protein. The table has about 920,000 distinct CDR3 sequences, less than 40% seen once; the top ten hold 11% to 15%. The source material was cultured CD8+ T cells from PBMCs, sampled from culture after CMV antigen stimulation. These receptor sequences come from a human donor in good health (CMV status not recorded). Some clones in this sample may be carry-over from other donors' samples.

This clonotype was seen more than once but under ten times. V usage is TRBV19 and J usage is TRBJ2-1, with TRBD2 matching 12 bases. CDR3 length equals 16 residues. After removal of 6 bases from V and 3 bases from J, the junction contained 6 bases not matched to a gene. In germline, CDR1 is LNHDA, CDR2 SQIVND (reference sequence). The CDR3 nucleotides read TGTGCCAGTAGGACTAGCGGGGGCAGTCTCTACAATGAGCAGTTCTTC. Translating gives CASRTSGGSLYNEQFF.

The chain carries TRBV4-1 and TRBJ2-1, with D possibly being TRBD1 (6 bases). V shed 4 bases and J shed 9 bases, with 13 bases lying between them. The CDR3 sequence is 13 residues long. Germline CDR1 MGHRA, CDR2 YSYEKL. For the CDR3, the DNA is TGCGCCAGCAGCCCCTTCCCCAGGGGTGAGCAGTTCTTC. This translates into CASSPFPRGEQFF.

The chain uses TRBV2 and TRBJ1-2, with D unresolved. From germline, CDR1 is SNHLY and CDR2 FYNNEI. The CDR3 sequence is 12 residues long. Deletions cut 10 bases from V and 5 bases from J, with 14 bases between. CDR3 amino acids: CANPYPAYGYTF. CDR3 nucleotide sequence: TGTGCCAACCCTTACCCGGCGTATGGCTACACCTTC.

In its sample, this clonotype was seen once. CDR3 bases: TGTGCCAGCAGCTTAGGGGCAGGGGTAAGCTCCTACGAGCAGTACTTC. Its translation is CASSLGAGVSSYEQYF. The rearrangement links TRBV7-9 to TRBJ2-7, with a possible D match to TRBD1 (6 bases). The V gene lost 1 base and the J gene lost 0 bases, with 13 bases spanning the gap. CDR1 is SEHNR, CDR2 FQNEAQ, per germline (reference sequence). This CDR3 comprises 16 residues.

The chain employs TRBV12-3 or TRBV12-4 and TRBJ2-1; the D gene is possibly TRBD1 (5 bases). The CDR3 length is 16 residues. V was trimmed by 6 bases and J by 6 bases, leaving 21 bases between them. The CDR3 region is CASSLPGFTGANEQFF. The CDR3, as DNA: TGTGCCAGCAGCCTTCCAGGGTTTACAGGAGCCAATGAGCAGTTCTTC.